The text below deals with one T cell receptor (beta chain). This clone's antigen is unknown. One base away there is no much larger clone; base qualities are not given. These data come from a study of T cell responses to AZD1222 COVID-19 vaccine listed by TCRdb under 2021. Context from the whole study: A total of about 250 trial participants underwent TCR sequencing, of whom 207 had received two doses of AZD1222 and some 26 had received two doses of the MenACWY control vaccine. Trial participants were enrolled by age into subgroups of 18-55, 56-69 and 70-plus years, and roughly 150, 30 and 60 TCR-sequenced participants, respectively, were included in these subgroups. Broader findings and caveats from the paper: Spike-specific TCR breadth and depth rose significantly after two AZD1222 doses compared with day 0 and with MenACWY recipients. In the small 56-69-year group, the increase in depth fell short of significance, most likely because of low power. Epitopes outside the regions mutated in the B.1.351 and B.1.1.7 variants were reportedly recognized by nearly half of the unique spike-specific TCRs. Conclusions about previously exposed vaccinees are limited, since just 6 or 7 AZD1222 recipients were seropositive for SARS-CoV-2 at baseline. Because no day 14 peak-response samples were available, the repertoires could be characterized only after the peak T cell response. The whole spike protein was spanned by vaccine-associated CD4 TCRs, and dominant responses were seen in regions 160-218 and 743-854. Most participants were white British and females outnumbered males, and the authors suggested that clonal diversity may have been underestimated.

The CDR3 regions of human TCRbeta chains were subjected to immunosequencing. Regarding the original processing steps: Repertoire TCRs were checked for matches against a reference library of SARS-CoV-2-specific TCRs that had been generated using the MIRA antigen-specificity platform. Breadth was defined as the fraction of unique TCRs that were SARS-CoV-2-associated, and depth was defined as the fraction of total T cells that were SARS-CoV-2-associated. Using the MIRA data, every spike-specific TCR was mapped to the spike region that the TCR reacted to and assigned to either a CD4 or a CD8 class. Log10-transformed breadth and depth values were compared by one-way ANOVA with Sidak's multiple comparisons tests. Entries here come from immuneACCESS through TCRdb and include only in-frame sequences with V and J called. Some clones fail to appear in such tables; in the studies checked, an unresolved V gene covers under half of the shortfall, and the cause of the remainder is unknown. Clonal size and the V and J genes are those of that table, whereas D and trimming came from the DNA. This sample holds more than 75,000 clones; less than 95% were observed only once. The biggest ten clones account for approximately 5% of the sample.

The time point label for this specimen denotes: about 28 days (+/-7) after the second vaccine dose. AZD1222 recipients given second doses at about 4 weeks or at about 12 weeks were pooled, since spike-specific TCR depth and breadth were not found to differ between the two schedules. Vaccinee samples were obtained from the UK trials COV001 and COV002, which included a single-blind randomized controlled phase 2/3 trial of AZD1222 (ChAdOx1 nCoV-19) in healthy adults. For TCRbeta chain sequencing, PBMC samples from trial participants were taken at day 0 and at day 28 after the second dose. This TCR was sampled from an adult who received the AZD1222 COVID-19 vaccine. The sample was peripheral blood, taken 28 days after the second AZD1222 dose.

CDR3 loop: CASTPDRASYEQYF. The bases read TGTGCCAGCACCCCGGACAGGGCCTCATACGAGCAGTACTTC. The chain uses TRBV6-5 and TRBJ2-7, and 8 junction bases match TRBD1. From its cysteine to its phenylalanine, the CDR3 spans 14 amino acids. Only the CDR3 part of the read is kept: 42 bases, read in frame from the first base. Trimming removed 7 bases from V and 4 bases from J; the gene matches leave 9 bases unexplained. CDR1 is given as MNHEY and CDR2 as SVGAGI, both from the germline V gene.